Shown below are 23 T cell receptor beta chains from a single sample sequenced in a study of T cell responses to AZD1222 COVID-19 vaccine. The protocol was immunoSEQ multiplex PCR, while the TCRdb copy is restricted to in-frame clones and leaves out a portion. The sample yields 110,000 to 150,000 clones, about nine tenths seen once. Sample: peripheral blood, taken on day 0 of AZD1222 vaccination. Receptor source: an adult in good health.

This chain links TRBV4-1 with TRBJ1-4; D possibly corresponds to TRBD1 (5 bases). Trimming cost V 0 bases and J 8 bases, with 13 bases left between them. The CDR3 has 15 amino acids. Per germline, CDR1 MGHRA and CDR2 YSYEKL. The CDR3 spells CASSQDRAGREKLFF. CDR3 nucleotides: TGCGCCAGCAGCCAAGATAGGGCAGGGCGCGAAAAACTGTTTTTT.

The chain has TRBV7-9 and TRBJ2-1; D gene ambiguous. V was pared by 2 bases and J by 8 bases, with 7 bases between. The CDR3 runs to 12 residues. Germline CDR1 and CDR2: SEHNR and FQNEAQ (reference sequence). CDR3 DNA sequence: TGTGCCAGCAGCTTACGGGTAGATGAGCAGTTCTTC. It encodes CASSLRVDEQFF.

The rearrangement uses TRBV5-1 and TRBJ2-2, with a possible D match to TRBD2 (5 bases). Trimming left V 0 bases short and J 6 bases short, with 15 bases between. CDR3 length equals 16 residues. Looked up from germline, CDR1 is SGHRS and CDR2 is YFSETQ. The CDR3 loop reads CASSLAATRESGELFF. Written as DNA, the CDR3 is TGCGCCAGCAGCTTGGCCGCGACTCGGGAATCCGGGGAGCTGTTTTTT.

The rearrangement uses TRBV24-1 and TRBJ2-4; tentative D call: TRBD1 (6 bases). The CDR3 extends over 15 amino acids. V was pared by 7 bases and J by 1 base, with 13 bases between. Germline-derived CDR1 and CDR2 are KGHDR and SFDVKD. The chain's CDR3 is CATSSRGSAKNIQYF. CDR3 in DNA: TGTGCCACCAGCAGTAGGGGGTCGGCCAAAAACATTCAGTACTTC.

The chain has TRBV11-2 and TRBJ1-4; 9 bases align to TRBD1. The V gene's germline CDR1 is SGHAT and CDR2 FQNNGV. The CDR3 extends over 15 amino acids. V shed 4 bases, J shed 7 bases, and the junction held 7 bases outside the gene matches. CDR3 loop: CASSYNRGRIEKLFF. CDR3 bases: TGTGCCAGCAGCTACAACAGGGGGCGGATTGAAAAACTGTTTTTT.

The J gene is TRBJ1-2, the V gene TRBV7-2; D unresolved. Trimming took off 0 bases at V and 0 bases at J, with 5 bases between the two ends. The CDR3 is 14 amino acids. Germline assignment: CDR1 SGHTA and CDR2 FQGNSA. CDR3 region: CASSLALPNYGYTF. CDR3 nucleotides: TGTGCCAGCAGCTTAGCCCTACCTAACTATGGCTACACCTTC.

The chain is built from TRBV7-3 and TRBJ1-1; 7 nucleotides line up with TRBD1. The CDR3 spans 15 residues. With 2 bases clipped from V and 0 bases from J, the junction kept 3 bases outside the gene matches. The germline V gene encodes CDR1 SGHTA and CDR2 FQGTGA. In DNA form, the CDR3 reads TGTGCCAGCAGCTTACAGGGGGACATGAACACTGAAGCTTTCTTT. Encoded protein: CASSLQGDMNTEAFF.

J is TRBJ1-2 and V is TRBV19; 7 bases match TRBD1. The germline gives CDR1 LNHDA, CDR2 SQIVND (reference sequence). The ends lost 4 bases at V and 12 bases at J; junction bases unmatched: 5. There are 11 residues in the CDR3. The CDR3 nucleotides read TGTGCCAGTAGTACAGACAGGGCGAACACCTTC. This encodes CASSTDRANTF.

This sequence joins TRBV3-1 (or the pseudogene TRBV3-2) and TRBJ2-3; 11 bases map to TRBD1. Germline CDR1 reads LGHDT; CDR2 reads YNNKEL (reference sequence). V shed 7 bases and J 4 bases; nucleotides not matched to a gene: 7. This CDR3 comprises 15 residues. DNA of the CDR3: TGTGCCAGCACCAAGGGACAGGGGGAGGCAGATACGCAGTATTTT. Residues: CASTKGQGEADTQYF.

The rearrangement links TRBV30 to TRBJ2-7, with D tentatively TRBD1 or TRBD2 (5 bases each). The CDR3 extends over 14 amino acids. Trimming stripped 4 bases from V and 3 bases from J, with 16 bases between. Germline V gene lookup returns CDR1 GTSNPN and CDR2 SVGIG (reference sequence). The CDR3 DNA is TGTGCCTGGACTCCGGGACGGTACAACTACGAGCAGTACTTC. Its protein is CAWTPGRYNYEQYF.

The rearrangement uses TRBV7-9 and TRBJ1-2; TRBD1 aligns across 9 bases. V was pared by 5 bases and J by 7 bases, with 11 bases of the junction left unmatched. CDR3 size: 15 residues. Germline V gene data show CDR1 as SEHNR and CDR2 as FQNEAQ (reference sequence). DNA of the CDR3: TGTGCCAGCAGCCTACCGGACAGGGGCGCGGCTGGCTACACCTTC. The encoded protein is CASSLPDRGAAGYTF.

The chain joins TRBV5-1 to TRBJ1-2; 10 nucleotides match TRBD1. CDR3 length equals 14 residues. From germline, CDR1 is SGHRS and CDR2 YFSETQ. Unmatched junction bases numbered 4, after V lost 4 bases and J lost 4 bases. The CDR3 here is CASSRDRGGYGYTF. CDR3 bases: TGCGCCAGCAGCCGGGACAGGGGAGGCTATGGCTACACCTTC.

The chain employs TRBV21-1 and TRBJ2-4; no DNA check was done on the table's D call, TRBD1. TRBV21-1 counts as a pseudogene. CDR3 size: 15 residues. DNA of the CDR3: TGTGCCAGCCCCAGGGCTGCGCTAGCCAAAAACATTCAGTACTTC. Encoded protein: CASPRAALAKNIQYF.

The genes are TRBV2 and TRBJ1-3, with D unresolved. There are 14 residues in the CDR3. Germline CDR1 SNHLY, CDR2 FYNNEI. Trimming removed 5 bases from V and 4 bases from J, with 12 bases in between. The CDR3: CASSTDIAGNTIYF. CDR3 DNA sequence: TGTGCCAGCAGTACTGACATTGCGGGAAACACCATATATTTT.

A note on this clone: Additional DNA sequences in this sample encode the identical CDR3. The chain is built from TRBV27 and TRBJ2-7; possibly TRBD1 for D (8 bases). CDR3 size: 14 residues. Trimming cost V 5 bases and J 4 bases, with 15 bases left between them. In germline, CDR1 is MNHEY, CDR2 SMNVEV (reference sequence). The CDR3 loop reads CASSLGQGGYEQYF. The CDR3 DNA sequence: TGTGCCAGCAGTCTCGGACAGGGAGGGTACGAGCAGTACTTC.

The V call is TRBV6-5, the J call TRBJ2-5, with D unresolved. Germline V gene data show CDR1 as MNHEY and CDR2 as SVGAGI. V gave up 1 base and J gave up 7 bases, with 4 bases separating them. The CDR3 runs to 11 residues. For the CDR3, the DNA is TGTGCCAGCAGTTACTTGGGGACCCAGTACTTC. Protein product: CASSYLGTQYF.

The V gene is TRBV14, the J gene TRBJ2-7, with D possibly TRBD2 on 6 matching bases. Trimming removed 1 base at V and 7 bases at J, with 20 bases between. Germline CDR1 SGHDN, CDR2 FVKESK. This CDR3 comprises 16 residues. CDR3 nucleotide sequence: TGTGCCAGCAGCCAAGGATGGCGGGACGCTAGGGTGGAGCAGTACTTC. Translating gives CASSQGWRDARVEQYF.

CDR3 sequence (DNA): TGTGCCAGCAATGAGTTAACAACTGGAAACACCATATATTTT. Translated: CASNELTTGNTIYF. The rearrangement uses TRBV6-4 and TRBJ1-3, with no clear D. Trimming cost V 7 bases and J 2 bases, with 12 bases left between them. CDR1 MRHNA and CDR2 SNTAGT come from the germline V gene. This CDR3 has 14 amino acids.

In DNA, the CDR3 is TGTGCCAGCAGTTTGGGTCCCCCAGATACGCAGTATTTT. Translating gives CASSLGPPDTQYF. V is TRBV6-6 and J is TRBJ2-3; no firm D call. This CDR3 is 13 amino acids long. The V and J ends lost 4 bases and 4 bases respectively, with 9 bases between them. The germline V gene has CDR1 MNHNY and CDR2 SVGAGI (reference sequence).

The CDR3 here is CASSPAGQTYEQYF. DNA for the CDR3: TGCGCCAGCAGCCCGGCGGGCCAAACCTACGAGCAGTACTTC. The chain recombines TRBV5-1 with TRBJ2-7; TRBD2 might be the D (5 bases). Germline V gene sequence: CDR1 SGHRS, CDR2 YFSETQ. This CDR3 contains 14 residues. Trimming shortened V by 4 bases and J by 2 bases, and 13 bases separated the two germline ends.

The rearrangement links TRBV11-2 to TRBJ2-1; 10 bases map to TRBD2. From germline, CDR1 is SGHAT and CDR2 FQNNGV. The CDR3 spans 15 residues. The junction had 8 bases not matched to a gene; V was cut back by 5 bases and J by 7 bases. This CDR3 is CASSQISGRSNEQFF. The CDR3 nucleotides read TGTGCCAGCAGCCAGATTAGCGGGAGGTCTAATGAGCAGTTCTTC.

The CDR3, as DNA: TGTGCCAGCAGCCGCGGTTGGCTCCCTCCCACCTACGAGCAGTACTTC. Its translation is CASSRGWLPPTYEQYF. The V gene is TRBV3-1 (or the pseudogene TRBV3-2), the J gene TRBJ2-7, with no clear D. V was trimmed by 4 bases and J by 2 bases, leaving 18 bases between them. The CDR3 covers 16 residues. CDR1 is LGHDT, CDR2 YNNKEL, per germline (reference sequence).

The chain carries TRBV7-2 and TRBJ1-2; D might be TRBD1 (5 bases). The ends were cut back, 5 bases at V and 4 bases at J, with 17 bases in the middle. The CDR3 contains 15 residues. CDR1 and CDR2 (germline): SGHTA, FQGNSA. The CDR3 loop is CASSPMAGNFYGYTF. The DNA of the CDR3 is TGTGCCAGCAGCCCGATGGCAGGGAATTTCTATGGCTACACCTTC. Full variable domain (rest looked up from reference TRBV7-2 and TRBJ1-2): GAGVSQSPSNKVTEKGKDVELRCDPISGHTALYWYRQSLGQGLEFLIYFQGNSAPDKSGLPSDRFSAERTGGSVSTLTIQRTQQEDSAVYLCASSPMAGNFYGYTFGSGTRLTVV.